Shown below are 16 T cell receptor beta chains from a single sample sequenced in a study of regulatory T cells in long-lasting Graves disease. To make TCR beta libraries, researchers used iRepertoire HTBI primers and Arm-PCR of CDR3 regions. TCRdb passed the multiplex PCR reads through MiXCR, listing each CDR3 protein once. The table includes some 440,000 distinct CDR3 sequences, less than 25% detected once. The sample's time point: persistent/refractory GD, antithyroid drugs over 5 years with positive TRAb. The TCR library was made from RNA extracted from PBMCs. The sample in question was peripheral blood mononuclear cells (PBMCs), obtained when the disease was refractory, from a patient treated with antithyroid drugs. These TCRs come from a female donor with Graves disease.

This clonotype has only one observation. The chain joins TRBV6-5 to TRBJ2-1; D possibly uses TRBD1 or TRBD2 (5 bases each). Germline V gene sequence: CDR1 MNHEY, CDR2 SVGAGI. The CDR3 runs 14 residues. V lost 6 bases and J lost 3, with 12 bases in between. The CDR3 loop is CASSYGTDYNEQFF. CDR3 DNA: TGTGCCAGCAGCTACGGGACGGACTACAATGAGCAGTTCTTC.

This clonotype was seen many times. The genes are TRBV2 and TRBJ1-1, with D uncertain. Germline CDR1 and CDR2: SNHLY and FYNNEI. V lost 3 bases, J lost 0 bases, and 8 bases lay in between. The CDR3 runs to 14 residues. This CDR3 reads CASSDPGMNTEAFF. The CDR3 coding sequence is TGTGCCAGCAGTGACCCCGGGATGAACACTGAAGCTTTCTTT.

This rearrangement joins TRBV6-2 or TRBV6-3 to TRBJ2-7; 8 nucleotides agree with TRBD2. Germline CDR1 and CDR2: MNHEY and SVGEGT. Unmatched junction bases numbered 10, after V lost 0 bases and J lost 3 bases. This CDR3 region has 17 residues. The CDR3 protein is CASSYSPSGRVVYEQYF. CDR3 nucleotide sequence: TGTGCCAGCAGTTACTCCCCCTCCGGGAGGGTCGTCTACGAGCAGTACTTC.

This clonotype was detected many times. This rearrangement joins TRBV20-1 to TRBJ2-6; D perhaps matches TRBD2 (6 bases). Germline assignment: CDR1 DFQATT and CDR2 SNEGSKA (reference sequence). The CDR3 covers 17 residues. V was trimmed by 0 bases and J by 0 bases, leaving 12 bases between them. The CDR3: CSARDSGGYSGANVLTF. The CDR3 DNA reads as TGCAGTGCTAGAGATAGCGGCGGCTACTCTGGGGCCAACGTCCTGACTTTC.

This clonotype came up many times. The gene calls are TRBV28 and TRBJ2-7, with TRBD2 matching 7 bases. The CDR3 is 16 residues long. Germline V gene sequence: CDR1 MDHEN, CDR2 SYDVKM. J was trimmed by 0 bases and V by 5 bases; bases with no gene match: 10. CDR3 region: CASSHPRGSPSYEQYF. CDR3 bases: TGTGCCAGCAGTCACCCGCGCGGGAGTCCCTCCTACGAGCAGTACTTC.

The chain uses TRBV19 and TRBJ2-2, with D tentatively TRBD1 (6 bases). V lost 8 bases and J lost 3, with 16 bases in between. Germline CDR1 and CDR2: LNHDA and SQIVND (reference sequence). This CDR3 region has 15 residues. CDR3: CASHVVGTHTGELFF. In DNA form, the CDR3 reads TGTGCCAGTCATGTCGTGGGGACACACACCGGGGAGCTGTTTTTT.

This chain connects TRBV11-2 to TRBJ2-1; 8 nucleotides agree with TRBD2. The CDR3 loop spans 20 amino acids. The germline gives CDR1 SGHAT, CDR2 FQNNGV. The V segment lost 0 bases and the J segment 6 bases; nucleotides outside the gene matches: 19. CDR3 bases: TGTGCCAGCAGCTTAGATGTTAAGCCCTATCCGGGAGGGCCCGGCAATGAGCAGTTCTTC. It translates to CASSLDVKPYPGGPGNEQFF.

This clonotype showed up many times. The J gene is TRBJ2-6, the V gene TRBV6-5; D not resolved. CDR1 and CDR2 (germline): MNHEY, SVGAGI. The CDR3 has 15 amino acids. Trimming stripped 2 bases from V and 2 bases from J, with 7 bases between. The CDR3 region is CASSYLGPGANVLTF. CDR3 bases: TGTGCCAGCAGTTACCTAGGGCCTGGGGCCAACGTCCTGACTTTC.

Details on this clonotype: The CDR3 end shows no conserved phenylalanine or tryptophan, and so a read error is likely. The V and J genes are TRBV7-9 and TRBJ2-5; TRBD2 agrees at 9 bases. Trimming took 2 bases from V and 3 from J; bases not matched to a gene: 4. Per germline, CDR1 SEHNR and CDR2 FQNEAQ (reference sequence). The CDR3 has 15 amino acids. The CDR3 reads CASSLIRLAEETQYL. The DNA for the CDR3 is TGTGCCAGCAGCTTAATCAGACTAGCGGAAGAGACCCAGTACCTC.

This clonotype was seen many times. This chain joins TRBV7-6 and TRBJ2-7; D may be TRBD2 (5 bases). This CDR3 has 14 amino acids. Looked up from germline, CDR1 is SGHVS and CDR2 is FNYEAQ. V lost 5 bases and J lost 6, with 17 bases in between. The CDR3 DNA is TGTGCCAGCAGCGCCTATACTAGAGAGAGCGAGCAGTACTTC. Its translation is CASSAYTRESEQYF.

Many counts were recorded for this clonotype. The chain combines TRBV7-9 with TRBJ1-4; tentative D call: TRBD1 (5 bases). Germline V gene lookup returns CDR1 SEHNR and CDR2 FQNEAQ (reference sequence). With 4 bases removed from V and 11 bases from J, the gap between germline ends came to 11 bases. This CDR3 comprises 12 residues. The CDR3: CASSSPGGKLFF. CDR3 coding DNA: TGTGCCAGCAGCTCTCCTGGGGGGAAACTGTTTTTT.

This clonotype was detected once. J is TRBJ2-7 and V is TRBV20-1; perhaps D is TRBD1 or TRBD2 (5 bases each). This CDR3 comprises 12 residues. V lost 3 bases, J lost 2 bases, and 8 bases lay in between. Germline lookup yields CDR1 DFQATT and CDR2 SNEGSKA (reference sequence). CDR3 bases: TGCAGTGCTAGCCTGGGGGCCTACGAGCAGTACTTC. This codes for CSASLGAYEQYF.

This clonotype was picked up many times. This chain uses TRBV6-2 or TRBV6-3 with TRBJ2-7, with TRBD1 matching 9 bases. V shed 4 bases and J 3 bases; nucleotides not matched to a gene: 10. CDR1 and CDR2 from the germline V gene are MNHEY and SVGEGT. The CDR3 spans 16 residues. CDR3 coding DNA: TGTGCCAGCAGTTCTCCCTCCGGGACAGGGAGCTACGAGCAGTACTTC. Translating gives CASSSPSGTGSYEQYF.

This clonotype was picked up a small number of times. The rearrangement uses TRBV2 and TRBJ1-1; D possibly corresponds to TRBD1 (5 bases). V lost 8 bases to trimming and J lost 3 bases, with 13 bases between them. CDR3 length: 13 residues. Germline CDR1 is SNHLY and CDR2 is FYNNEI. For the CDR3, the DNA is TGTGCCAGCCGCCGGGAAGGGGACACTGAAGCTTTCTTT. This translates into CASRREGDTEAFF.

The table lists this clonotype with a few counts. V is TRBV19 and J is TRBJ2-7; 11 bases agree with TRBD2. CDR1 is LNHDA and CDR2 is SQIVND in the germline V gene (reference sequence). The junction had 4 bases not matched to a gene; V was cut back by 7 bases and J by 2 bases. The CDR3 consists of 14 residues. The CDR3, as DNA: TGTGCCAGTACCACTAGCGGGGGTACCTACGAGCAGTACTTC. This codes for CASTTSGGTYEQYF.

This rearrangement joins TRBV29-1 to TRBJ1-1; D is undetermined. V was cut by 6 bases and J by 10 bases, with 15 bases left in between. Germline-derived CDR1 and CDR2 are SQVTM and ANQGSEA. The CDR3 is made up of 11 amino acids. The CDR3 bases are TGCAGCGTAAGAACCGCTGGAGCAGCTTTCTTT. This gives the protein CSVRTAGAAFF.